The 16 T cell receptor beta chains presented below share a single source sample, sequenced in a study of blood T cell repertoires in COVID-19. The table came from immunoSEQ multiplex PCR; TCRdb's copy has only in-frame clones and leaves some out. The table records some 400,000 clones, 87% of them present only once. Sequences were obtained from peripheral blood. These receptors were taken from a woman aged 55-70 years with COVID-19, enrolled during active disease.

The chain uses TRBV5-6 and TRBJ1-1; D ambiguous. Germline V lookup: CDR1 SGHDT, CDR2 YYEEEE. V gave up 0 bases and J gave up 0 bases, with 15 bases separating them. This CDR3 spans 17 amino acids. The CDR3 reads CASSLAGFLTMNTEAFF. The DNA for the CDR3 is TGTGCCAGCAGCTTGGCAGGTTTTCTCACGATGAACACTGAAGCTTTCTTT. The complete variable domain, with remaining parts taken from reference TRBV5-6 and TRBJ1-1, reads DAGVTQSPTHLIKTRGQQVTLRCSPKSGHDTVSWYQQALGQGPQFIFQYYEEEERQRGNFPDRFSGHQFPNYSSELNVNALLLGDSALYLCASSLAGFLTMNTEAFFGQGTRLTVV.

The chain uses TRBV15 and TRBJ2-1; a possible D gene is TRBD1 (5 bases). The CDR3 extends over 14 amino acids. Germline CDR1 is LNHNV and CDR2 is YYDKDF (reference sequence). V lost 5 bases and J 8 bases, leaving 16 bases between the germline ends. CDR3 sequence reads: CATSSASRVDEQFF. The CDR3 DNA sequence: TGTGCCACCAGCTCCGCCTCCAGGGTTGATGAGCAGTTCTTC.

The rearrangement joins TRBV5-1 to TRBJ1-3, with unresolved D. Trimming stripped 4 bases from V and 0 bases from J, with 17 bases between. Germline CDR1 SGHRS, CDR2 YFSETQ. The CDR3 extends over 17 amino acids. The CDR3 bases are TGCGCCAGCAGCGCGTCCGGGAGTGAGGGCTCTGGAAACACCATATATTTT. Its translation: CASSASGSEGSGNTIYF.

J is TRBJ2-2 and V is TRBV19; 9 bases match TRBD2. The ends lost 3 bases at V and 2 bases at J; junction bases unmatched: 10. There are 18 residues in the CDR3. Germline CDR1 is LNHDA and CDR2 is SQIVND (reference sequence). The CDR3 here is CASSMEASGEINTGELFF. The DNA of the CDR3 is TGTGCCAGTAGTATGGAGGCTAGCGGGGAGATCAACACCGGGGAGCTGTTTTTT.

This clone was seen once. The CDR3 here is CASSLWTGKDEKLFF. CDR3 coding DNA: TGTGCCAGCAGCCTATGGACAGGGAAGGATGAAAAACTGTTTTTT. This chain connects TRBV14 to TRBJ1-4; 8 bases agree with TRBD1. Per germline, CDR1 SGHDN and CDR2 FVKESK. Trimming removed 4 bases from V and 6 bases from J; junction bases left unmatched: 7. This CDR3 comprises 15 residues. The complete variable domain, with remaining parts taken from reference TRBV14 and TRBJ1-4, reads EAGVTQFPSHSVIEKGQTVTLRCDPISGHDNLYWYRRVMGKEIKFLLHFVKESKQDESGMPNNRFLAERTGGTYSTLKVQPAELEDSGVYFCASSLWTGKDEKLFFGSGTQLSVL.

This chain uses TRBV11-2 with TRBJ2-7, with 7 bases matching TRBD2. The junction had 0 bases not matched to a gene; V was cut back by 0 bases and J by 1 base. The CDR3 runs to 14 residues. Germline lookup yields CDR1 SGHAT and CDR2 FQNNGV. The CDR3 DNA is TGTGCCAGCAGCTTAGAAGCGGGGTCCTACGAGCAGTACTTC. This translates into CASSLEAGSYEQYF.

The V call is TRBV28, the J call TRBJ2-1; 7 bases map to TRBD2. Unmatched junction bases numbered 7, after V lost 2 bases and J lost 6 bases. The germline gives CDR1 MDHEN, CDR2 SYDVKM. This CDR3 comprises 15 residues. The chain's CDR3 is CASSLPQRGFNEQFF. CDR3 DNA sequence: TGTGCCAGCAGTTTACCTCAGCGGGGATTCAATGAGCAGTTCTTC.

This sequence joins TRBV18 and TRBJ1-6, with 8 bases that match TRBD1. Looked up from germline, CDR1 is KGHSH and CDR2 is LQKENI. The CDR3 consists of 17 residues. V lost 3 bases, J lost 4 bases, and 8 bases stayed unmatched. CDR3: CASSPPGQALYNSPLHF. CDR3 DNA sequence: TGTGCCAGCTCACCCCCGGGACAGGCCTTATATAATTCACCCCTCCACTTT.

V is TRBV7-2 and J is TRBJ2-1, with D uncertain. This CDR3 has 14 amino acids. Trimming left V 3 bases short and J 5 bases short, with 11 bases between. Germline values: CDR1 SGHTA, CDR2 FQGNSA. DNA of the CDR3: TGTGCCAGCAGCTTTTATGCCAGTAACAATGAGCAGTTCTTC. As protein: CASSFYASNNEQFF.

The V call is TRBV10-3, the J call TRBJ1-1; 8 bases line up with TRBD1. The CDR3 is 13 amino acids. Germline lookup yields CDR1 ENHRY and CDR2 SYGVKD. The V gene end was trimmed by 6 bases and the J gene end by 7 bases; junction bases not matched to a gene: 7. CDR3 coding DNA: TGTGCCATCAGACCCAACGACAGGGGTGAAGCTTTCTTT. Its translation is CAIRPNDRGEAFF.

This chain uses TRBV19 with TRBJ2-7; 7 positions agree with TRBD2. The CDR3 length is 15 residues. J gave up 1 base and V 5 bases, and 8 bases lay outside the gene matches. The germline V gene has CDR1 LNHDA and CDR2 SQIVND (reference sequence). The CDR3 loop is CASSSGTGGSYEQYF. The CDR3, as DNA: TGTGCCAGTAGTTCCGGGACGGGGGGTTCCTACGAGCAGTACTTC.

V gene TRBV2 combines with J gene TRBJ1-5; 9 bases agree with TRBD1. V shed 4 bases and J 7 bases; nucleotides not matched to a gene: 5. CDR3 size: 14 residues. From germline, CDR1 is SNHLY and CDR2 FYNNEI. Written as DNA, the CDR3 is TGTGCCAGCAGTGTCGGGACAGGGAGGCAGCCCCAGCATTTT. Amino acids: CASSVGTGRQPQHF.

The chain carries TRBV19 and TRBJ1-2; 8 bases are a match to TRBD1. Trimming cost V 8 bases and J 5 bases; bases outside gene matches: 10. This CDR3 comprises 14 residues. Germline-derived CDR1 and CDR2 are LNHDA and SQIVND (reference sequence). CDR3 bases: TGTGCCAGTGGACAGGGCCGAAGTGAGTATGGCTACACCTTC. This codes for CASGQGRSEYGYTF. Variable domain in full (rest from reference TRBV19 and TRBJ1-2): DGGITQSPKYLFRKEGQNVTLSCEQNLNHDAMYWYRQDPGQGLRLIYYSQIVNDFQKGDIAEGYSVSREKKESFPLTVTSAQKNPTAFYLCASGQGRSEYGYTFGSGTRLTVV.

This clone was seen a single time. This chain joins TRBV3-1 (or the pseudogene TRBV3-2) and TRBJ2-7, with no clear D. V gave up 3 bases and J gave up 8 bases, with 11 bases separating them. The CDR3 covers 12 residues. From germline, CDR1 is LGHDT and CDR2 YNNKEL (reference sequence). The chain's CDR3 is CASSQSAVKQYF. DNA for the CDR3: TGTGCCAGCAGCCAGTCCGCGGTTAAGCAGTACTTC.

The chain combines TRBV2 with TRBJ2-5; the D is unclear. CDR3 length equals 14 residues. Trimming cost V 1 base and J 5 bases, with 11 bases left between them. Germline V gene data show CDR1 as SNHLY and CDR2 as FYNNEI. The CDR3 sequence is CASSEGAAKETQYF. CDR3 nucleotide sequence: TGTGCCAGCAGTGAAGGGGCAGCCAAGGAGACCCAGTACTTC.

The V call is TRBV18, the J call TRBJ1-4; the D gene is possibly TRBD1 (5 bases). Germline V gene data show CDR1 as KGHSH and CDR2 as LQKENI. The CDR3 has 15 residues. Trimming pared 3 bases from V and 7 bases from J, leaving 15 bases between. Here the CDR3 reads CASSPASGGTEKLFF. DNA for the CDR3: TGTGCCAGCTCACCTGCGTCCGGAGGGACTGAAAAACTGTTTTTT.